The 11 T cell receptor beta chains presented below share a single source sample, sequenced in a study of CD8+CD57+ T cells in acquired aplastic anemia. TCR beta VDJ and CDR3 profiling used genomic DNA as template. TCRdb processed the reads anew with MiXCR; each CDR3 protein has one entry. This sample has hundreds of thousands of distinct CDR3 sequences, with around 68% found just once. The sequenced sample consisted of sorted CD4+, CD8+, or CD8+CD57+ T cells (not recorded which) from PBMCs. The receptors originated from a human donor in good health, serving as a control.

This clonotype was seen ten or more times. This rearrangement joins TRBV6-4 to TRBJ2-3; no clear D. Between the trimmed V and J ends, which lost 4 bases and 2 bases, there was a span of 10 bases. CDR1 and CDR2 from the germline V gene are MRHNA and SNTAGT. This CDR3 is built from 14 residues. CDR3 DNA sequence: TGTGCCAGCAGTGTTGGGGTTTCCACAGATACGCAGTATTTT. Protein: CASSVGVSTDTQYF.

A single count supports this clonotype. The CDR3 end shows no conserved phenylalanine or tryptophan, and so a read error is likely. The DNA is left out, because the CDR3 cannot be placed on it with certainty; the CDR3 is given as TCRdb lists it. V and J are TRBV2 and TRBJ1-2. Termini included, the CDR3 measures 12 amino acids. The germline V gene has CDR1 SNHLY and CDR2 FYNNEI. CDR3 sequence reads: CASSEYRDANTL.

This clonotype was found once. The germline gene is not matched at one end of the junction; a read error may be the cause. The chain links TRBV9 to TRBJ1-6, with TRBD1 as a possible D gene (5 bases). CDR3 length equals 14 residues. The germline V gene has CDR1 SGDLS and CDR2 YYNGEE. The CDR3 reads CASSTGPRNEQFYF. CDR3 in DNA: TGTGCCAGTAGCACAGGACCCCGCAACGAGCAGTTCTACTTT.

Comments on this clonotype: A junction end diverges from the germline sequence, so it may reflect a read error. V and J are TRBV5-6 and TRBJ2-1; either TRBD1 or TRBD2 may fit D (5 bases each). The CDR3 is 16 residues long. Per germline, CDR1 SGHDT and CDR2 YYEEEE. The CDR3 sequence: CASSLGGAGTYTEQFF. In nucleotides, the CDR3 is TGTGCCAGCAGCTTGGGGGGTGCAGGGACCTACACTGAGCAGTTCTTC.

This clonotype has more than one count but fewer than ten. The chain carries TRBV30 and TRBJ1-5; tentative D call: TRBD1 (6 bases). Between the trimmed V and J ends, which lost 0 bases and 1 base, there was a span of 13 bases. The length of the CDR3 is 16 residues. Germline V CDR1 and CDR2: GTSNPN, SVGIG (reference sequence). Here the CDR3 reads CAWSVGRGGSNQPQHF. CDR3 in DNA: TGTGCCTGGAGTGTAGGCAGGGGTGGGAGCAATCAGCCCCAGCATTTT.

This clonotype appeared once. The V call is TRBV5-1, the J call TRBJ2-1, with D possibly matching TRBD2 (7 bases). This CDR3 has 15 amino acids. Trimming took 0 bases from V and 4 from J, leaving 11 bases between them. CDR1 and CDR2 (germline): SGHRS, YFSETQ. The CDR3 here is CASSLGGGHYNEQFF. The CDR3 nucleotides read TGCGCCAGCAGCTTGGGGGGGGGGCATTACAATGAGCAGTTCTTC.

As to this clonotype: This likely comes from a read error, as the CDR3 has no conserved phenylalanine or tryptophan at its end. Because the CDR3's place on the DNA is in doubt, the DNA is left out and the CDR3 is given as listed by TCRdb. The chain carries TRBV2 and TRBJ1-2. A total of 16 residues make up the CDR3, ends included. Germline CDR1 SNHLY, CDR2 FYNNEI. Here the CDR3 reads CASSEVGQIYGYTFAS.

This rearrangement joins TRBV10-1 to TRBJ2-1; D remains ambiguous. V was clipped by 0 bases and J by 0 bases, with 9 bases between them. The CDR3 extends over 16 amino acids. Germline lookup yields CDR1 WNHNN and CDR2 SYGVQD (reference sequence). Here the CDR3 DNA reads TGCGCCAGCAGTGAGTCGGCCAGAAGCTCCTACAATGAGCAGTTCTTC. Its translation is CASSESARSSYNEQFF.

Details on this clonotype: At one end, the junction sequence differs from germline, possibly due to a read error. This rearrangement joins TRBV7-8 to TRBJ1-6, with D unresolved. The CDR3 contains 12 residues. The germline V gene has CDR1 SGHVS and CDR2 FQNEAQ. CDR3 bases: TGTGCCAGCAGTGTTTTGTATTGCCGGCTCAACTTT. Its protein product is CASSVLYCRLNF.

Worth noting for this clonotype: One junction end disagrees with the germline gene, perhaps due to a read error. CDR3 protein: CANSLGLQGVWDTEAFF. CDR3 bases: TGCGCCAACAGCCTGGGACTGCAGGGTGTATGGGACACTGAGGCTTTCTTT. V gene TRBV5-1 combines with J gene TRBJ1-1, with D possibly TRBD1 on 6 matching bases. The germline V gene has CDR1 SGHRS and CDR2 YFSETQ. The CDR3 runs 17 residues.

This clonotype showed up just a few times. The genes are TRBV12-3 or TRBV12-4 and TRBJ1-5, with 9 bases fitting TRBD1. The junction had 8 bases not matched to a gene; V was cut back by 6 bases and J by 11 bases. The CDR3 totals 13 residues. The CDR3 DNA reads TGTGCCAGCAGCCTGACAGGGGGAGAGACCCAGCATTTT. Amino acids: CASSLTGGETQHF.